The rows below give T cell receptor beta chains drawn from one sample of a study of T cells in Graves' hyperthyroidism and ophthalmopathy. TCRdb reprocessed the multiplex PCR reads with MiXCR, giving one entry per CDR3 protein. The sample yields approximately 400,000 distinct CDR3 sequences, roughly 25% seen once. Sequenced input: blood. Receptors were obtained from a middle-aged man with Graves' hyperthyroidism. CDR3s leave out the opening cysteine and the closing phenylalanine or tryptophan.

ASSLGKSGATNEKLF,TRBV7-9,TRBJ1-4
ASSPYTGETEAL,TRBV4-1,TRBJ1-1
ASSSGTGRQGTQY,TRBV7-2,TRBJ2-5
SKLGTGGFAEAF,TRBV20-1,TRBJ1-1
ASSPISDQDTQY,TRBV18,TRBJ2-3
SVEAATGSNEQF,TRBV29-1,TRBJ2-1
ASRMGRTSGRDEQF,TRBV27,TRBJ2-1
ASSQGQGYYEQY,TRBV5-5,TRBJ2-7
ASSEGPYGYT,TRBV6-1,TRBJ1-2
SVFHHAHLNTEAF,TRBV29-1,TRBJ1-1
ASSLDLAGAREQY,TRBV11-2,TRBJ2-7
ASSYRGWVAGSYEQY,TRBV7-2,TRBJ2-7
AINPRGGPDTGELF,TRBV10-3,TRBJ2-2
ASSVTSGSYEQY,TRBV11-2,TRBJ2-7
ASSPGGGRNTQY,TRBV12-3/TRBV12-4,TRBJ2-3
ASSLGAYTYNEQF,TRBV7-6,TRBJ2-1
ASSRGGSGYGYT,TRBV12-3/TRBV12-4,TRBJ1-2
ASSLVAGEGDTQY,TRBV7-2,TRBJ2-3
ASSEPGQAAGANVLT,TRBV2,TRBJ2-6
ASSQWRIQETQY,TRBV3-1,TRBJ2-5
ASSATSSYEQY,TRBV6-1,TRBJ2-7
ASSEAASGLYEQY,TRBV6-1,TRBJ2-7
ASSRPPTYEQY,TRBV7-2,TRBJ2-7
ASSMGPLNTEAF,TRBV19,TRBJ1-1
ASSTLTADTQY,TRBV7-9,TRBJ2-3
ASSDQAARGEQF,TRBV6-1,TRBJ2-1
ASRPRGQGGRETQY,TRBV6-1,TRBJ2-5
SASLRGPSYEQY,TRBV20-1,TRBJ2-7
SAREAGWDNSPLH,TRBV20-1,TRBJ1-6
ASSGQISGNTIY,TRBV6-2/TRBV6-3,TRBJ1-3
ASSRYRDRYEQY,TRBV5-1,TRBJ2-7
ASQGDSGNQPQH,TRBV12-3/TRBV12-4,TRBJ1-5
ATSDRATGELF,TRBV24-1,TRBJ2-2
AWTGQGSAYEQY,TRBV30,TRBJ2-7
ASSLELAANNEQF,TRBV7-3,TRBJ2-1
ASSLVADLTYEQY,TRBV27,TRBJ2-7
ATSMGGGGTEAF,TRBV10-3,TRBJ1-1
ASSSYRDYYNEQF,TRBV7-2,TRBJ2-1
ASSTFFLGGAGYT,TRBV6-2/TRBV6-3,TRBJ1-2
ASSLRVGYGYT,TRBV5-6,TRBJ1-2
ASRPQGEGSGYT,TRBV10-2,TRBJ1-2
ASSDGPDRVSTDTQY,TRBV27,TRBJ2-3
ASSLVVSITDTQY,TRBV5-1,TRBJ2-3
ATGWGKHEQF,TRBV12-3/TRBV12-4,TRBJ2-1
ASSSGTYGYT,TRBV11-2,TRBJ1-2
ASSSWRSSYNEQF,TRBV7-2,TRBJ2-1
ASSKTPGEGTDTQY,TRBV10-1,TRBJ2-3
ASRVAATYNEQF,TRBV12-3/TRBV12-4,TRBJ2-1
ASLGVNQPQH,TRBV2,TRBJ1-5
ASRGEGTDTQY,TRBV19,TRBJ2-3
ASRDRRTDTQY,TRBV5-4,TRBJ2-3
ASHSGGYNEQF,TRBV6-2/TRBV6-3,TRBJ2-1
ASSQWTGLPGELF,TRBV7-9,TRBJ2-2